The source of this T cell receptor beta chain is a study of regulatory T cells in long-lasting Graves disease. Described time point: newly diagnosed GD, antithyroid drugs for less than 3 months. PBMC RNA was the source of the TCR library. Arm-PCR of CDR3 regions and iRepertoire HTBI primers were the basis on which TCR beta libraries were built. MiXCR was run by TCRdb on the multiplex PCR reads, yielding one entry per CDR3 protein. The sample includes roughly 420,000 distinct CDR3 sequences, 15% to 17% of them seen just once. This CDR3 contains 15 residues. The germline CDR1 and CDR2 sequences are GTSNPN and SVGIG (reference sequence). Trimming at V came to 0 bases and at J to 7 bases, leaving 6 bases not matched to a gene. This clonotype was counted ten times or more. Its antigen remains unknown. Study conclusions and caveats: Patients with persistent disease showed a bias toward TRBV28, TRBJ1-2 and TRBJ2-5.

The chain joins TRBV30 to TRBJ1-4, with 9 nucleotides matching TRBD1. The starting material was peripheral blood mononuclear cells (PBMCs), obtained at new diagnosis, from a patient treated with antithyroid drugs. The sequence derives from a female donor with Graves disease. CDR3 coding DNA: TGTGCCTGGAGTGTTTTCGGGACAGGGAGTGAAAAACTGTTTTTT. It is translated as CAWSVFGTGSEKLFF.